What follows describes a single TCR beta chain. This sample was included in a study of blood T cell repertoires in COVID-19. Profiled with immunoSEQ multiplex PCR; TCRdb holds only in-frame clones, not every one. This table has just over 250,000 clones, over 75% appearing once. Sequenced: peripheral blood. This sequence originates from a woman in her 70s with COVID-19, enrolled during active disease.

In nucleotides, the CDR3 is TGTGCCAGCAGTGTAATGAGGGGCACAGATACGCAGTATTTT. Its translation: CASSVMRGTDTQYF. The chain links TRBV2 to TRBJ2-3; D perhaps matches TRBD2 (5 bases). Looked up from germline, CDR1 is SNHLY and CDR2 is FYNNEI. The CDR3 covers 14 residues. Trimming removed 4 bases at V and 1 base at J, with 9 bases between.